This T cell receptor beta chain was found in a study of PD-L1 blockade in urothelial cancer. Disease in patients was locally advanced or metastatic urothelial carcinoma. Produced via immunoSEQ multiplex PCR; TCRdb's table is partial and in-frame only. The sample has around 45,000 clones; 88% are singletons. Germline CDR1 is SGHTA and CDR2 is FQGNSA. V was trimmed by 6 bases and J by 1 base, leaving 16 bases between them. CDR3 size: 15 residues. This TCR was recovered from a woman in her fifties or sixties with urothelial cancer. Sample: PBMCs, taken around atezolizumab (anti-PD-L1) treatment. The rearrangement joins TRBV7-2 to TRBJ2-7; the D gene is possibly TRBD2 (5 bases). The CDR3 DNA is TGTGCCAGCAGTTCAGACTCTAGCAGATCCTACGAGCAGTACTTC. This translates into CASSSDSSRSYEQYF.